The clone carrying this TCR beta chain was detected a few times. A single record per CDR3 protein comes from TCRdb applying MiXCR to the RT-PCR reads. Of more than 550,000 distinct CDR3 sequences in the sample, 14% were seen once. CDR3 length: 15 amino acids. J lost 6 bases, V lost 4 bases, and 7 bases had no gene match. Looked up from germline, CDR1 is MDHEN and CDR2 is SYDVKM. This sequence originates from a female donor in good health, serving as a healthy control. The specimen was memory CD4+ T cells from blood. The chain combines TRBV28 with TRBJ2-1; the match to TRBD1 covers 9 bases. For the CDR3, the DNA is TGTGCCAGCAGTTCGCAGGGACAGGGACGCAATGAGCAGTTCTTC. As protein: CASSSQGQGRNEQFF.